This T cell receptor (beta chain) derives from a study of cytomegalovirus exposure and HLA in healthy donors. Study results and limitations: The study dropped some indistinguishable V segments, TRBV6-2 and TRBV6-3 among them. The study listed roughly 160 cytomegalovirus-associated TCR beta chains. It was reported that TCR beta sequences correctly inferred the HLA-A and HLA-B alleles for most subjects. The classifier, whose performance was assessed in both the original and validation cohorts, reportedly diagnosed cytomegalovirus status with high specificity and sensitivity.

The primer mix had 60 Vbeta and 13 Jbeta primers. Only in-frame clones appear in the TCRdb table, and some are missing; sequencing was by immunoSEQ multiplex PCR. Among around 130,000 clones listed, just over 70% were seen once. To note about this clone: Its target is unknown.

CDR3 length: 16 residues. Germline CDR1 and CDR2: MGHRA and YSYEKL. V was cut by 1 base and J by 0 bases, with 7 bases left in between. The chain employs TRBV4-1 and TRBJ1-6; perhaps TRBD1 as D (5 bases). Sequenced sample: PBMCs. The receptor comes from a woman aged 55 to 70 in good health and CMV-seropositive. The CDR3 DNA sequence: TGCGCCAGCAGCCAAGCGGGGGACTCCTATAATTCACCCCTCCACTTT. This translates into CASSQAGDSYNSPLHF.